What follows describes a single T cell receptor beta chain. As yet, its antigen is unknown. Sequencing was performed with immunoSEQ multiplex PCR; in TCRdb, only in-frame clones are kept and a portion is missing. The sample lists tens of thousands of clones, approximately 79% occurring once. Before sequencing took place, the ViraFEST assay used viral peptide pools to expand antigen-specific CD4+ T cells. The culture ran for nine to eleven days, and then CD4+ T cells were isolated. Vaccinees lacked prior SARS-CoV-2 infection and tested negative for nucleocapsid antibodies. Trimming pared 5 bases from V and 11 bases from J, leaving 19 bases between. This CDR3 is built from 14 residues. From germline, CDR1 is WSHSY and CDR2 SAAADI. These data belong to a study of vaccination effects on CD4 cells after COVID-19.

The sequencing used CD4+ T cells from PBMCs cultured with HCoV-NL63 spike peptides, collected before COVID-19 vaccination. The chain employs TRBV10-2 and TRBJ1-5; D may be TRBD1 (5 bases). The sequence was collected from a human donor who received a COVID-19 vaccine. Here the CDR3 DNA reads TGCGCCAGCAGTTTAACGGGGGGGGACTTATCCCAGCATTTT. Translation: CASSLTGGDLSQHF.